The rows below give T cell receptor beta chains drawn from one sample of a study of response to subunit inactivated influenza vaccine. TCRdb recomputed calls from the RT-PCR reads with MiXCR, one row per CDR3 protein. The repertoire has roughly 500,000 distinct CDR3 sequences, about 15% of them found once; the top ten carry 3%. The material sequenced was CD4+ T cells sorted from PBMCs, taken roughly 24 months after vaccination. These receptors were collected from a man aged 45-69 years who received an inactivated influenza vaccine. Both conserved end residues are part of each CDR3. The D gene is left open where the match is weak. Not every row has a clone size; where given, it reads once, few, many or a size class.

DNA	CDR3	V	size	D	J
TGCGCCAGCAGCCGGGTTGACCAGGAGCAGTACTTC	CASSRVDQEQYF	TRBV5-1	.	.	TRBJ2-7
TGTGCCTGGAGCCCGGGAGGGGCCCAGCCCCAGCATTTT	CAWSPGGAQPQHF	TRBV30	few	.	TRBJ1-5
TGTGCCACCAGTGTCCGCCGTGGACCTATCAATGAGCAGTTCTTC	CATSVRRGPINEQFF	TRBV24-1	few	.	TRBJ2-1
TGTGCCAGCAGTTTATCCCCTCAGGGTAATTCACCCCTCCACTTT	CASSLSPQGNSPLHF	TRBV27	once	.	TRBJ1-6
TGTGCCAGCAGTGACGAGGAGTGGAATGAGCAGTTCTTC	CASSDEEWNEQFF	TRBV6-4	many	.	TRBJ2-1
TGTGCCAGCAGACCTTCGATGACAGGGGTATATTCACCCCTCCACTTT	CASRPSMTGVYSPLHF	TRBV6-1	.	TRBD1	TRBJ1-6
TGTGCCAGCAGTTTTAGTTCGGGTTTACAGCCCCAGCATTTT	CASSFSSGLQPQHF	TRBV27	few	.	TRBJ1-5
TGTGCCAGCAGAAATACAGGGTCGGGCGGGGAGCTGTTTTTT	CASRNTGSGGELFF	TRBV12-3/TRBV12-4	few	.	TRBJ2-2
TGTGCCAGCAGCGCCCGGGACAGCACAGATACGCAGTATTTT	CASSARDSTDTQYF	TRBV11-2	many	.	TRBJ2-3
TGTGCCATCAGCCGGGGCAGGGGCCAGGGTACCGGGGAGCTGTTTTTT	CAISRGRGQGTGELFF	TRBV10-3	.	.	TRBJ2-2
TGCGCCACCCGGGACAGGGCCCGAAACACCATATATTTT	CATRDRARNTIYF	TRBV5-1	few	TRBD1	TRBJ1-3
TGCAGTGCTAGAGATCTCACCCTGGGGCCGAATGAGCAGTTCTTC	CSARDLTLGPNEQFF	TRBV20-1	many	.	TRBJ2-1
TGTGCCAGCAGTGTCCTGGGGACTAGCGGAGCAGATACGCAGTATTTT	CASSVLGTSGADTQYF	TRBV6-1	few	TRBD2	TRBJ2-3
TGTGCCAGCTCACCCTACTCCTACAATGAGCAGTTCTTC	CASSPYSYNEQFF	TRBV18	many	.	TRBJ2-1
TGTGCCAGCAGTTACATGAGGGGGAACACTGAAACTTTCTTT	CASSYMRGNTETFF	TRBV6-5	.	.	TRBJ1-1
TGCGCCAGCAGCGGACGACAGGGACAAGAGACCCAGTACTTC	CASSGRQGQETQYF	TRBV5-1	few	TRBD1	TRBJ2-5
TGTGCCAGCAGTCCGCAGAGCTATGGCTACACCTTC	CASSPQSYGYTF	TRBV12-3/TRBV12-4	few	.	TRBJ1-2
TGTGCCAGCAGCTTAGCGAGAAAGGCCGGGAAGCTGTTTTTT	CASSLARKAGKLFF	TRBV11-2	few	.	TRBJ2-2
TGCGCCAGCAGCCATGATATGGGTGAGGGAGAGACCCAGTACTTC	CASSHDMGEGETQYF	TRBV4-3	many	.	TRBJ2-5
TGCGCCAGCAGCTTATCTGGAGGCAACTATGGCTACACCTTC	CASSLSGGNYGYTF	TRBV5-1	many	.	TRBJ1-2
TGTGCCAGTAGTAAAACAGGGAAGGGCAATCAGCCCCAGCATTTT	CASSKTGKGNQPQHF	TRBV19	.	.	TRBJ1-5
TGTGCCAGCAGCTTAGCGCTACAACTTGGCTACACCTTC	CASSLALQLGYTF	TRBV7-8	.	.	TRBJ1-2
TGTGCCAGCAGTTACGCCAATAAAGGGGATTCTGGGGCCAACGTCCTGACTTTC	CASSYANKGDSGANVLTF	TRBV6-2/TRBV6-3	.	.	TRBJ2-6
TGTGCCAGCAGCTCCGGACAGGCGACCCTTGATGAGCAGTTCTTC	CASSSGQATLDEQFF	TRBV7-9	few	TRBD1	TRBJ2-1
TGTGCCAGCAGTTTAACCGGGACACACTATGGCTACACCTTC	CASSLTGTHYGYTF	TRBV27	few	.	TRBJ1-2
TGCGCCAGCAGCTTGGGGGGCAGGGCTCGCGGGGATGAGCAGTTCTTC	CASSLGGRARGDEQFF	TRBV5-1	.	.	TRBJ2-1
TGTGCCATCAGTGAAGGGACAGGGCAGTACTTC	CAISEGTGQYF	TRBV10-3	few	TRBD1	TRBJ2-7
TGCGCCAGCAGCTTAACCGGGACAGGGGTCGGAAACACCATATATTTT	CASSLTGTGVGNTIYF	TRBV5-1	many	TRBD1	TRBJ1-3
TGTGCCACCAGTGACCCGACTAGCGCCAGCACAGATACGCAGTATTTT	CATSDPTSASTDTQYF	TRBV24-1	.	TRBD2	TRBJ2-3
TGTGCCAGCAGCCATTGGACAGGGGGCAGGGTCAATCAGCCCCAGCATTTT	CASSHWTGGRVNQPQHF	TRBV7-9	few	TRBD1	TRBJ1-5
TGTGCCAGCAGTGGAGGACTAGCGGGGTTCACAGATACGCAGTATTTT	CASSGGLAGFTDTQYF	TRBV2	.	TRBD2	TRBJ2-3
TGTGCCAGCAGCCAAGGGGGACTAGCGGAAGAGACCCAGTACTTC	CASSQGGLAEETQYF	TRBV4-2	few	TRBD2	TRBJ2-5
TGTGCCAGCAGCCAAACCTACAGGAATTCACCCCTCCACTTT	CASSQTYRNSPLHF	TRBV14	few	.	TRBJ1-6
TGCAGCGGAAACAGGGGACAGGGGACCACTGAAGCTTTCTTT	CSGNRGQGTTEAFF	TRBV29-1	many	TRBD1	TRBJ1-1
TGTGCCAGCAGCTTGAACGGGGCTAGCCGCACAGATACGCAGTATTTT	CASSLNGASRTDTQYF	TRBV11-2	.	.	TRBJ2-3
TGCAGTGCTAGAGGAGGGGCAGTCTATGGCTACACCTTC	CSARGGAVYGYTF	TRBV20-1	.	.	TRBJ1-2
TGTGCCGGCCTACGGACAGGCTCCCCGGGAGAGACCCAGTACTTC	CAGLRTGSPGETQYF	TRBV27	.	TRBD1	TRBJ2-5
TGTGCCAGCAGCTTAGCCAGGTCCGACAGGGCCCATACCTACGAGCAGTACTTC	CASSLARSDRAHTYEQYF	TRBV7-2	few	TRBD1	TRBJ2-7
TGCAGTGCTCCTCTAACGTCGGGGCCAGCCAAAAACATTCAGTACTTC	CSAPLTSGPAKNIQYF	TRBV20-1	once	.	TRBJ2-4
TGCGCCAGCAAGTCGACAGGGGTTTGGAACACCTGGGAGCTGTTTTTT	CASKSTGVWNTWELFF	TRBV5-1	.	TRBD1	TRBJ2-2
TGCGCCAGCAGCCAAGCCCCGCTAGCGGGGAACACAGATACGCAGTATTTT	CASSQAPLAGNTDTQYF	TRBV4-3	many	TRBD2	TRBJ2-3